The 24 T cell receptor beta chains reported below all come from one sample, sequenced in a study of blood T cell repertoires in COVID-19. TCRdb's table, derived via immunoSEQ multiplex PCR, lists solely in-frame clones and lacks some. The sample holds some 80,000 clones; roughly 80% are singletons and the top ten take approximately 5.8%. Input material: peripheral blood. The receptors stem from a man aged 60 to 75 with active or convalescent COVID-19.

V usage is TRBV9 and J usage is TRBJ1-2, with 9 bases lining up with TRBD1. Germline assignment: CDR1 SGDLS and CDR2 YYNGEE. The CDR3 length is 16 residues. V lost 2 bases, J lost 8 bases, and 13 bases stayed unmatched. CDR3 DNA sequence: TGTGCCAGCAGCGTCCGGGACAGGGCTACCTTGGGGGGCTACACCTTC. It specifies CASSVRDRATLGGYTF. Complete variable domain (other parts from reference TRBV9 and TRBJ1-2): DSGVTQTPKHLITATGQRVTLRCSPRSGDLSVYWYQQSLDQGLQFLIQYYNGEERAKGNILERFSAQQFPDLHSELNLSSLELGDSALYFCASSVRDRATLGGYTFGSGTRLTVV.

This chain links TRBV6-1 with TRBJ2-5, with a possible D match to TRBD1 (5 bases). Trimming took off 0 bases at V and 2 bases at J, with 10 bases between the two ends. The CDR3 extends over 15 amino acids. From germline, CDR1 is MNHNS and CDR2 SASEGT. CDR3 coding DNA: TGTGCCAGCAGTGAAGCGCCGACAGCTCAAGAGACCCAGTACTTC. The encoded protein is CASSEAPTAQETQYF.

V gene TRBV30 combines with J gene TRBJ1-6, with D perhaps TRBD1 (5 bases). The V end was cut by 0 bases, the J end by 7 bases, with 13 bases between. CDR3 length equals 15 residues. CDR1 and CDR2 (germline): GTSNPN, SVGIG (reference sequence). The CDR3 region has the DNA TGTGCCTGGAGTGTCGGACAATCGAGGAATTCACCCCTCCACTTT. Protein product: CAWSVGQSRNSPLHF.

The chain uses TRBV4-3 and TRBJ1-2, with D unclear. V was cut by 0 bases and J by 3 bases, with 11 bases left in between. The CDR3 contains 15 residues. Germline CDR1 LGHNA, CDR2 YSLEER. The CDR3 DNA sequence: TGCGCCAGCAGCCAAGATTCGGGGTTTGACTATGGCTACACCTTC. This encodes CASSQDSGFDYGYTF.

This clone was counted many times. The genes are TRBV18 and TRBJ2-7; 7 bases fit TRBD2. CDR3 length: 14 amino acids. Trimming cost V 3 bases and J 6 bases; bases outside gene matches: 8. Germline V gene sequence: CDR1 KGHSH, CDR2 LQKENI. CDR3 nucleotides: TGTGCCAGCTCACCGGGAGGGAAAGATGGCGAGCAGTACTTC. It is translated as CASSPGGKDGEQYF. Filled out from reference TRBV18 and TRBJ2-7, the complete variable domain reads NAGVMQNPRHLVRRRGQEARLRCSPMKGHSHVYWYRQLPEEGLKFMVYLQKENIIDESGMPKERFSAEFPKEGPSILRIQQVVRGDSAAYFCASSPGGKDGEQYFGPGTRLTVT.

V is TRBV6-4 and J is TRBJ2-2; D is perhaps TRBD1 (5 bases). Germline V CDR1 and CDR2: MRHNA, SNTAGT. The CDR3 is 15 residues long. V was clipped by 0 bases and J by 2 bases, with 7 bases between them. The CDR3 sequence is CASSDSGHNTGELFF. Here the CDR3 DNA reads TGTGCCAGCAGTGACTCAGGACATAACACCGGGGAGCTGTTTTTT.

The chain couples TRBV27 to TRBJ1-5, with no clear D. This CDR3 spans 15 amino acids. The germline CDR1 and CDR2 sequences are MNHEY and SMNVEV (reference sequence). The V end was cut by 4 bases, the J end by 7 bases, with 17 bases between. The CDR3 DNA follows: TGTGCCAGCAGTTGGTCGGAGGCCTCAGCACAGCCCCAGCATTTT. Its protein product is CASSWSEASAQPQHF.

V is TRBV7-2 and J is TRBJ1-4; D might be TRBD1 (6 bases). The CDR3 is 14 residues long. Trimming removed 5 bases from V and 7 bases from J, with 14 bases in between. Germline CDR1 SGHTA, CDR2 FQGNSA. CDR3 nucleotide sequence: TGTGCCAGCAGCCTTGACAGGTTCCGTGAAAAACTGTTTTTT. This translates into CASSLDRFREKLFF.

In DNA form, the CDR3 reads TGCGCCAGCAGTGATGTCAGGCAGGGGACTGGAAACACCATATATTTT. Encoded protein: CASSDVRQGTGNTIYF. The chain is built from TRBV10-1 and TRBJ1-3; possible D gene TRBD1, 6 bases. Germline loops: CDR1 WNHNN, CDR2 SYGVQD (reference sequence). This CDR3 has 16 amino acids. V was shortened by 3 bases and J by 2 bases, with 14 bases between the two germline ends.

The chain uses TRBV6-5 and TRBJ1-1, with 7 bases aligning to TRBD1. The CDR3 is 15 amino acids. J was trimmed by 5 bases and V by 6 bases; bases with no gene match: 12. Germline CDR1 is MNHEY and CDR2 is SVGAGI. The DNA for the CDR3 is TGTGCCAGCAGGGGACAGCGCCCTATGGGAACTGAAGCTTTCTTT. It translates to CASRGQRPMGTEAFF.

The chain carries TRBV7-2 and TRBJ1-2; perhaps TRBD1 as D (6 bases). The CDR3 is 14 amino acids. Trimming took 4 bases from V and 5 from J, leaving 14 bases between them. Germline V gives CDR1 SGHTA, CDR2 FQGNSA. The CDR3 sequence: CASSSDTGSYGYTF. CDR3 in DNA: TGTGCCAGCAGCTCCGACACAGGGTCTTATGGCTACACCTTC.

The chain joins TRBV7-9 to TRBJ2-7; unclear D gene. Germline-derived CDR1 and CDR2 are SEHNR and FQNEAQ (reference sequence). Trimming stripped 1 base from V and 3 bases from J, with 4 bases between. This CDR3 is built from 12 residues. The CDR3 DNA reads as TGTGCCAGCAGCTTAGGCAGCTACGAGCAGTACTTC. Its protein is CASSLGSYEQYF.

The rearrangement joins TRBV19 to TRBJ1-6; 9 bases align to TRBD1. CDR1 and CDR2 from the germline V gene are LNHDA and SQIVND (reference sequence). The CDR3 spans 13 residues. The V segment lost 7 bases and the J segment 8 bases; nucleotides outside the gene matches: 3. The CDR3 DNA sequence: TGTGCCAGTATGGGACAGGGTTATTCACCCCTCCACTTT. Translating it yields CASMGQGYSPLHF.

V usage is TRBV7-9 and J usage is TRBJ1-6, with unresolved D. Germline V gene data show CDR1 as SEHNR and CDR2 as FQNEAQ (reference sequence). Trimming took off 3 bases at V and 9 bases at J, with 18 bases between the two ends. This CDR3 is built from 16 residues. The CDR3 loop is CASSFTTMTRGSPLHF. The CDR3 nucleotides read TGTGCCAGCAGCTTTACGACCATGACACGGGGTTCACCCCTCCACTTT.

The chain uses TRBV10-3 and TRBJ2-7, with 8 bases that match TRBD2. The CDR3 runs 15 residues. The V segment lost 3 bases and the J segment 0 bases; nucleotides outside the gene matches: 4. Per the germline V gene, CDR1 is ENHRY and CDR2 is SYGVKD. CDR3 sequence reads: CAISDGGGLSYEQYF. Here the CDR3 DNA reads TGTGCCATCAGTGACGGGGGGGGCCTCTCCTACGAGCAGTACTTC.

V is TRBV11-3 and J is TRBJ2-3; 11 bases line up with TRBD2. From germline, CDR1 is SGHNT and CDR2 YENEEA. V was clipped by 4 bases and J by 0 bases; unmatched bases: 3. The CDR3 covers 16 residues. CDR3 nucleotides: TGTGCCAGCAGCTCCTTAGCGGGGGGGAGCACAGATACGCAGTATTTT. This gives the protein CASSSLAGGSTDTQYF.

As concerns this clone: The identical CDR3 is also encoded by other nucleotide sequences in the sample. CDR3 sequence reads: CASSLALSSYNEQFF. For the CDR3, the DNA is TGTGCCAGCAGCTTGGCCCTGAGCTCCTACAATGAGCAGTTCTTC. The chain carries TRBV5-8 and TRBJ2-1; D uncertain. CDR1 SGHTS and CDR2 YDEGEE come from the germline V gene. Trimming stripped 0 bases from V and 0 bases from J, with 7 bases between. The CDR3 spans 15 residues.

The gene calls are TRBV25-1 and TRBJ2-2; D is unresolved. CDR1 and CDR2 from the germline V gene are MGHDK and SYGVNS. The CDR3 contains 16 residues. V shed 1 base and J shed 0 bases, with 9 bases lying between them. The CDR3 here is CASSESGRTNTGELFF. The CDR3 nucleotides are TGTGCCAGCAGTGAATCAGGAAGGACGAACACCGGGGAGCTGTTTTTT.

V usage is TRBV6-5 and J usage is TRBJ1-5; possible D gene TRBD1, 5 bases. This CDR3 contains 14 residues. The germline gives CDR1 MNHEY, CDR2 SVGAGI. With 6 bases removed from V and 2 bases from J, the gap between germline ends came to 11 bases. In DNA, the CDR3 is TGTGCCAGCAGCTCGGCGGGGGGCAATCAGCCCCAGCATTTT. Translation gives CASSSAGGNQPQHF.

The chain couples TRBV3-1 (or the pseudogene TRBV3-2) to TRBJ1-2; D may be TRBD1 (5 bases). From germline, CDR1 is LGHDT and CDR2 YNNKEL (reference sequence). Trimming removed 2 bases at V and 7 bases at J, with 8 bases between. The CDR3 covers 12 residues. In DNA form, the CDR3 reads TGTGCCAGCAGCCAACAGGGTACTGGCTACACCTTC. It encodes CASSQQGTGYTF.

The chain links TRBV4-1 to TRBJ2-1, with D maybe TRBD2 (7 bases). The V end was cut by 7 bases, the J end by 7 bases, with 14 bases between. Germline lookup yields CDR1 MGHRA and CDR2 YSYEKL. This CDR3 is 13 amino acids long. CDR3 loop: CASIGGRDNEQFF. The CDR3 DNA follows: TGCGCCAGCATCGGGGGGCGAGATAATGAGCAGTTCTTC.

V usage is TRBV11-2 and J usage is TRBJ2-7; D is possibly TRBD1 (5 bases). CDR1 and CDR2 from the germline V gene are SGHAT and FQNNGV. The CDR3 extends over 16 amino acids. The V end was cut by 5 bases, the J end by 1 base, with 18 bases between. In DNA form, the CDR3 reads TGTGCCAGCAGCCTACTGGGGCAGGGATCTTCCTACGAGCAGTACTTC. This sequence encodes CASSLLGQGSSYEQYF.

V and J are TRBV7-2 and TRBJ1-2; 8 bases fit TRBD1. The germline V gene encodes CDR1 SGHTA and CDR2 FQGNSA. The CDR3 is 14 amino acids. With 5 bases clipped from V and 4 bases from J, the junction kept 6 bases outside the gene matches. CDR3 sequence (DNA): TGTGCCAGCAGCCCTCAGGGGGCCCCCTATGGCTACACCTTC. Translating gives CASSPQGAPYGYTF.

In this sample, this clone turned up a few times. CDR3 DNA: TGTGCCAGCAGCGCGAGGATGGGTACTGGAAACACCATATATTTT. It specifies CASSARMGTGNTIYF. This sequence joins TRBV9 and TRBJ1-3; D not resolved. The V and J ends lost 3 bases and 2 bases respectively, with 12 bases between them. The length of the CDR3 is 15 residues. Germline loops: CDR1 SGDLS, CDR2 YYNGEE.